This note documents a single T cell receptor beta chain sequence. Its antigen remains unidentified. Data came from immunoSEQ multiplex PCR; TCRdb stores just in-frame clones and leaves some out. The sample contains around 180,000 clones, about 86% of which appear only once. V lost 5 bases to trimming and J lost 3 bases, with 14 bases between them. This CDR3 comprises 15 residues. Germline CDR1 and CDR2: SGHDT and YYEEEE. These data come from a study of T cell responses to AZD1222 COVID-19 vaccine. Study findings and constraints: Rises in breadth and depth of Spike-specific TCRs came after two AZD1222 doses. The sample set comprised mostly white British donors with more females, and clonal diversity was possibly underestimated. Only 5 or 6 people who got AZD1222 tested seropositive at baseline. Reportedly, nearly half the spike-specific TCRs target unmutated variant regions.

The TCR was taken from an adult in good health. The sequencing used peripheral blood, collected on day 0 of AZD1222 vaccination. The chain carries TRBV5-6 and TRBJ2-2, with D perhaps matching TRBD1 (5 bases). The CDR3 nucleotides read TGTGCCAGCAGAAGGCAGGGAATCGACACCGGGGAGCTGTTTTTT. Its translation is CASRRQGIDTGELFF.